There are a few counts of the clone carrying this T cell receptor beta chain. V was clipped by 0 bases and J by 8 bases, with 13 bases between them. This CDR3 is 14 amino acids long. Germline V gene sequence: CDR1 WNHNN, CDR2 SYGVQD (reference sequence). The sample belongs to a study of blood T cell dynamics during melanoma immunotherapy. Indicated time point: week 3, after first cycle of checkpoint inhibitor. Blood was drawn before treatment and at week 3 after checkpoint blockade. At 12 weeks after first infusion, RECIST 1.1 defined response for most patients. No patient had earlier systemic cancer treatment, concurrent immunosuppressants, or another active cancer. Every bulk PBMC sample received the same 350 ng of DNA. Here immunoSEQ multiplex PCR was the method, and the copy in TCRdb shows in-frame clones only, minus some. The sample has fewer than 9,500 clones; more than 70% are singletons.

The rearrangement links TRBV10-1 to TRBJ1-2, with D perhaps TRBD1 (5 bases). Here the sequenced sample was blood, taken from a patient treated with checkpoint blockade. This TCR came from a human donor with melanoma. Here the CDR3 DNA reads TGCGCCAGCAGTGAGTCGTCAGGGATTGGCGGCTACACCTTC. This sequence encodes CASSESSGIGGYTF.